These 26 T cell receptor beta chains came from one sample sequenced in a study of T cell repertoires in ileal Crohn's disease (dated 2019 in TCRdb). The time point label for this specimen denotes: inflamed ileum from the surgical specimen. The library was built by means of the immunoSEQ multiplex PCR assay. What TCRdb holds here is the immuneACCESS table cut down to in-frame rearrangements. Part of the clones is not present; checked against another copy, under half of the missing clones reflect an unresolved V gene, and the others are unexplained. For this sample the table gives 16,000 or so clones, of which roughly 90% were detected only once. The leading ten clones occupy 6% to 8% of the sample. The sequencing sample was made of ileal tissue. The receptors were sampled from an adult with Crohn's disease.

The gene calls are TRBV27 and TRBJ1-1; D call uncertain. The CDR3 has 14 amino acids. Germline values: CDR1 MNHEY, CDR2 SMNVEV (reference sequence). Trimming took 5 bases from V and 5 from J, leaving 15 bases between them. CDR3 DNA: TGTGCCAGCAGTCCGCTCACGGGGTTTACTGAAGCTTTCTTT. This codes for CASSPLTGFTEAFF.

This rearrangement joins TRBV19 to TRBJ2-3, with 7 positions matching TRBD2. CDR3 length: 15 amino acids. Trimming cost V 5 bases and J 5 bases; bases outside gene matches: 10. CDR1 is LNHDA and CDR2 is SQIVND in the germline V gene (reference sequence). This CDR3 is CASSASGTSLDTQYF. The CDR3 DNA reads TGTGCCAGTAGTGCAAGCGGGACTTCCCTAGATACGCAGTATTTT.

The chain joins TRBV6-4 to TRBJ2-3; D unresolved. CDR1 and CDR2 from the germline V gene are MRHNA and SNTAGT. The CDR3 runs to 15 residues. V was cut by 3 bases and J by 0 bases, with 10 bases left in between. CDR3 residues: CASSEVQTSTDTQYF. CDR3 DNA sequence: TGTGCCAGCAGTGAAGTGCAGACTAGCACAGATACGCAGTATTTT.

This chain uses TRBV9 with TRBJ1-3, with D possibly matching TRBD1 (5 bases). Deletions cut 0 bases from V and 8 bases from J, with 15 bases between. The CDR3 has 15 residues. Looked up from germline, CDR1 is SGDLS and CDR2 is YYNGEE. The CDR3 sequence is CASSVAGLLGDTIYF. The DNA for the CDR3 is TGTGCCAGCAGCGTAGCGGGACTCTTAGGGGACACCATATATTTT.

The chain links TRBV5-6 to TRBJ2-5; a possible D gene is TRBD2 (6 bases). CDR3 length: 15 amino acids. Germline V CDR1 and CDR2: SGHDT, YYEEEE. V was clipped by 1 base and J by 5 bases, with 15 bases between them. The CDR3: CASSLPGPGRETQYF. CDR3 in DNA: TGTGCCAGCAGCTTGCCCGGGCCGGGGAGGGAGACCCAGTACTTC.

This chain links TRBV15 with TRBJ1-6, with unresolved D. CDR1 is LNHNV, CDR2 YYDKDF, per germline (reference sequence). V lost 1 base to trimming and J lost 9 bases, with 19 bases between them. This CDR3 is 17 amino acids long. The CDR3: CATSRGHGSRIRSPLHF. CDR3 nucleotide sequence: TGTGCCACCAGCAGAGGTCACGGGTCTAGGATTCGTTCACCCCTCCACTTT.

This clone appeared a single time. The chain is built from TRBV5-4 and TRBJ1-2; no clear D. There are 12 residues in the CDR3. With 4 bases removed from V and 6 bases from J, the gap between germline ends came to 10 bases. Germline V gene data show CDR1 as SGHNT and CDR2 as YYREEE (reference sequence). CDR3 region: CASSPGEDGYTF. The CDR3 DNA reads TGTGCCAGCAGCCCTGGAGAGGATGGCTACACCTTC. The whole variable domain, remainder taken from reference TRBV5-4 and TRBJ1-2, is ETGVTQSPTHLIKTRGQQVTLRCSSQSGHNTVSWYQQALGQGPQFIFQYYREEENGRGNFPPRFSGLQFPNYSSELNVNALELDDSALYLCASSPGEDGYTFGSGTRLTVV.

CDR3 DNA: TGTGCCAGCAACCCCTCTAGCGGGGGGGCAGATACGCAGTATTTT. As protein: CASNPSSGGADTQYF. The V and J genes are TRBV7-2 and TRBJ2-3, with 12 bases aligning to TRBD2. CDR3 length: 15 residues. CDR1 is SGHTA and CDR2 is FQGNSA in the germline V gene. Germline trimming cut 7 bases from V and 4 bases from J; bases unmatched to any gene: 6.

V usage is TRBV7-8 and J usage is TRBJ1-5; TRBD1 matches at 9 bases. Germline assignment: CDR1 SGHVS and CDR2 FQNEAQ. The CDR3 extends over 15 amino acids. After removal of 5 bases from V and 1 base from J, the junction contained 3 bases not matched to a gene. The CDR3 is CASSKGQGSNQPQHF. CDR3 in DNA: TGTGCCAGCAGCAAGGGACAGGGAAGCAATCAGCCCCAGCATTTT.

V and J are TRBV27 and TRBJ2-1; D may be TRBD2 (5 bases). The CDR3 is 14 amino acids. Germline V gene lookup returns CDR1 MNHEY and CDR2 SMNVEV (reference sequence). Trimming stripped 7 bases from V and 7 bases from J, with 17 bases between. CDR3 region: CASKQIRPGNEQFF. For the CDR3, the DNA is TGTGCCAGCAAACAGATCCGACCGGGAAATGAGCAGTTCTTC.

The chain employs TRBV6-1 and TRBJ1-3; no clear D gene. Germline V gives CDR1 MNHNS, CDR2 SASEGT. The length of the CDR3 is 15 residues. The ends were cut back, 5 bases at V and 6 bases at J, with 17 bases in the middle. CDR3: CASSPKGPPKNTIYF. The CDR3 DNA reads TGTGCCAGCAGTCCTAAAGGTCCCCCGAAAAACACCATATATTTT.

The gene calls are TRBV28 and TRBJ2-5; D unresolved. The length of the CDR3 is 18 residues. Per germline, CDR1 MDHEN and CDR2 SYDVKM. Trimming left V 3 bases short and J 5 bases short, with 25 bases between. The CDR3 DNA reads TGTGCCAGCAGTTTGGTGGCCGAGCGCGCAACCAAGTGGGAGACCCAGTACTTC. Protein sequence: CASSLVAERATKWETQYF.

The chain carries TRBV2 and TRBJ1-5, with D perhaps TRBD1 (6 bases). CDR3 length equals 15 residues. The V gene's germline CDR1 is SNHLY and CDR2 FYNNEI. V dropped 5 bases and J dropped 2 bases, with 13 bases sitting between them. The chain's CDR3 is CASSRDRFGNQPQHF. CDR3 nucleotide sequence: TGTGCCAGCAGTCGCGACAGGTTCGGCAATCAGCCCCAGCATTTT.

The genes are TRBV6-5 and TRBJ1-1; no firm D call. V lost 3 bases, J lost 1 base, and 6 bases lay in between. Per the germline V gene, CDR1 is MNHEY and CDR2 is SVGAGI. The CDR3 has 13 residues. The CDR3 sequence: CASSYWENTEAFF. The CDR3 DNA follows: TGTGCCAGCAGTTATTGGGAGAACACTGAAGCTTTCTTT.

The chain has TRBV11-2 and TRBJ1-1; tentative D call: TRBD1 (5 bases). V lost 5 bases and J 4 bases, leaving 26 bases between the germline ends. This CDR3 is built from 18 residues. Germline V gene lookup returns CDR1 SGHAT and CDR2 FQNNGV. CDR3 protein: CASSPTRTGAGKGTEAFF. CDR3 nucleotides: TGTGCCAGCAGCCCCACACGGACTGGGGCAGGCAAGGGCACTGAAGCTTTCTTT.

CDR3 sequence (DNA): TGCGCCAGCGGCCCGCCGGGCGAGCAGTACTTC. It yields the protein CASGPPGEQYF. The V and J genes are TRBV5-1 and TRBJ2-7; D remains unclear. V shed 7 bases and J shed 6 bases, with 11 bases lying between them. This CDR3 spans 11 amino acids. Germline lookup yields CDR1 SGHRS and CDR2 YFSETQ.

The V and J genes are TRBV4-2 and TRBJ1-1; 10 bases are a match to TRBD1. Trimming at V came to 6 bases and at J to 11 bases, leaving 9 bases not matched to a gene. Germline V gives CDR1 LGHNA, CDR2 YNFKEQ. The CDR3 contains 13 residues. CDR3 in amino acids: CASSPTGGERAFF. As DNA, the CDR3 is TGTGCCAGCAGTCCGACAGGGGGCGAGAGGGCTTTCTTT.

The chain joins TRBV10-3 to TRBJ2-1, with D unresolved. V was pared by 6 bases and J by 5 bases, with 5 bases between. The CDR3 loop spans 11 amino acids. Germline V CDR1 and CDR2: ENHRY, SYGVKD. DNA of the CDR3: TGTGCCATCAGCCAAGACAATGAGCAGTTCTTC. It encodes CAISQDNEQFF.

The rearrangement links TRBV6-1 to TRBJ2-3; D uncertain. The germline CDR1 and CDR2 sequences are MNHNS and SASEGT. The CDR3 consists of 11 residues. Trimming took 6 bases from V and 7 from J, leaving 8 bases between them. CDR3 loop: CASRMAYTQYF. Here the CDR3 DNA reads TGTGCCAGCAGGATGGCGTATACGCAGTATTTT.

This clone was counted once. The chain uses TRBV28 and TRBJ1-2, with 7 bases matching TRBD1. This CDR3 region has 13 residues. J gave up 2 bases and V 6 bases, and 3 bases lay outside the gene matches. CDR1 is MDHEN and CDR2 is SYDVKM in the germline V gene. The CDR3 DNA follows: TGTGCCAGCAGCCGGGACAGCAACTATGGCTACACCTTC. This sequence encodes CASSRDSNYGYTF.

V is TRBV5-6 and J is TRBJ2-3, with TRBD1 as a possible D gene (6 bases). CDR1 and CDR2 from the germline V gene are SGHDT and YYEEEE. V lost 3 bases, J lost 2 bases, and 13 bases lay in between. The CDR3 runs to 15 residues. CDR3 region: CASSSLDSHTDTQYF. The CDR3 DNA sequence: TGTGCCAGCAGCTCCTTGGACAGCCACACAGATACGCAGTATTTT.

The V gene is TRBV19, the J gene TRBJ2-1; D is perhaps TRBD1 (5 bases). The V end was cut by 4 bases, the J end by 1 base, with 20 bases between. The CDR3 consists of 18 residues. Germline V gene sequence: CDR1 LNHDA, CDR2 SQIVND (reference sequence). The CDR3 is CASSTQLVKDMSYNEQFF. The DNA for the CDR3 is TGTGCCAGTAGTACACAACTTGTGAAGGACATGTCCTACAATGAGCAGTTCTTC.

The CDR3 protein is CASSGGDPSSYEQYF. The CDR3 region has the DNA TGTGCCAGCAGCGGGGGGGACCCGAGCTCCTACGAGCAGTACTTC. The V gene is TRBV5-4, the J gene TRBJ2-7; 7 nucleotides align to TRBD2. With 4 bases clipped from V and 0 bases from J, the junction kept 7 bases outside the gene matches. CDR1 SGHNT and CDR2 YYREEE come from the germline V gene (reference sequence). CDR3 size: 15 residues.

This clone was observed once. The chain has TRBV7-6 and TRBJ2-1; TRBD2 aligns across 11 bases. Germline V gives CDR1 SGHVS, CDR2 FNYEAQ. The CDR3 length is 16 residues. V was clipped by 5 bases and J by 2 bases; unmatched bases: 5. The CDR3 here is CASSGGLAETYNEQFF. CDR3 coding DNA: TGTGCCAGCAGCGGGGGACTAGCGGAAACCTACAATGAGCAGTTCTTC.

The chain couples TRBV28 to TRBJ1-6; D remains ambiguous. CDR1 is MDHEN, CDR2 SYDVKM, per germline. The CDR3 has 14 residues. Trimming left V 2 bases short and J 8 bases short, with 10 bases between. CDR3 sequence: CASSLEQMDSPLHF. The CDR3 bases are TGTGCCAGCAGTTTAGAACAAATGGATTCACCCCTCCACTTT. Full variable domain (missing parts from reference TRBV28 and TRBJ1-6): DVKVTQSSRYLVKRTGEKVFLECVQDMDHENMFWYRQDPGLGLRLIYFSYDVKMKEKGDIPEGYSVSREKKERFSLILESASTNQTSMYLCASSLEQMDSPLHFGNGTRLTVT.

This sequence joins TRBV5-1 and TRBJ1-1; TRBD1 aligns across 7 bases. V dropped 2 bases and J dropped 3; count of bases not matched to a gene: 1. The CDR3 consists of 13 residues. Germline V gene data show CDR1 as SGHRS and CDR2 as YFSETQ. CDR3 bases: TGCGCCAGCAGCTTTGGACAGGACACTGAAGCTTTCTTT. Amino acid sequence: CASSFGQDTEAFF.